This TCR beta chain was sequenced in a study of T cells in Graves' hyperthyroidism and ophthalmopathy (dated by TCRdb to the late 2010s). Looking at the study overall: Peripheral blood was collected at initial diagnosis, before any treatment. According to the paper, TCR Vbeta CDR3 sequencing was carried out on 135 peripheral blood samples, which came from approximately 41 ophthalmopathy, about 75 hyperthyroidism and about 17 progressor patients. A discovery cohort of about a hundred patients, 43 with Graves' ophthalmopathy and 57 with stable Graves' hyperthyroidism, was used to find distinguishing TCR V-J signatures. For training and testing, the approximately 97 patients in the discovery cohort were randomly divided in a 7:3 ratio. Prospective prediction of ophthalmopathy was tested in an independent validation cohort of 18 to 20 hyperthyroidism patients and approximately 17 patients who later progressed to ophthalmopathy. Once sampling was done, hyperthyroidism patients were given methimazole at a starting dose of 30 mg daily, whereas ophthalmopathy patients were given high-dose intravenous methylprednisolone. The study also compared thyroid tissue and blood T-cell repertoires from roughly 6 Graves' hyperthyroidism patients.

Stable Graves' hyperthyroidism was defined as the absence of progression to ophthalmopathy over 18 months of follow-up. The hyperthyroidism patients were between 18 and 65 years old and newly diagnosed, with a disease duration of less than 2 months. Patients with uncontrolled infections, other autoimmune diseases, pregnancy or lactation were excluded. Diagnoses were based on clinical symptoms, serum thyroxine and TRAb, thyroid ultrasound and orbital computed tomography. PBMCs were isolated from about 10 ml of fresh peripheral blood by Ficoll-Paque density gradient centrifugation. Total RNA was extracted using Trizol reagent, and RNA quality was assessed on an Agilent 2100 Bioanalyzer. The CDR3 numbers 16 residues from cysteine through phenylalanine. Of the read, only the CDR3 DNA is kept; its 48 bases are in frame from base 1. Compared with germline, V lacks 3 bases and J lacks 6 bases; bases without a gene match: 8. The germline V gene gives CDR1 as MGHDK and CDR2 as SYGVNS.

In this sample, this clonotype turned up a few times. What antigen it recognizes has not been identified. Nothing much larger sits one base from this clone, and base qualities are not available. TCR beta CDR3 regions were amplified from RNA transcripts. The first round of RT-PCR for the TCR CDR3 was performed with the HTBI primer set and the Qiagen OneStep RT-PCR kit. The libraries were constructed in a second round of multiplex PCR and then size-selected and purified. Libraries were sequenced paired-end with 100 bp reads on an Illumina HiSeq2000. The authors' pipeline ran thus. SOAPnuke was used to process the raw data, throwing out any read that contained adapters or uncalled bases, had a mean Phred below 15, or lacked an exact constant-primer or identifier match. COPE v1.2.5 was used to merge the high-quality paired reads, and each unique nucleotide sequence was defined as a clonotype. MiTCR v1.1 was used to align clonotypes to the IMGT TRBV, TRBD and TRBJ reference segments. Analysis was restricted to V-J combinations with a frequency above 0.0001, which covered roughly 99% of repertoires. A TCS score was defined as the ratio of F50 (clonal expansion) to E x V (chaos), with BLOSUM62-based TCRdist applied between CDR3 peptides within each V-J. Welch's t-statistics and random forest reduced roughly 540 V-J features to some 14, which were used in a naive Bayes classifier (R e1071). Using fastp trimming at Q25 and MiXCR clonotype assembly, TCRdb reanalyzed the public sequencing data and kept in-frame beta chains. All rows with the same CDR3 protein become a single entry with the most common DNA and genes. The V and J calls were determined by TCRdb, not by the authors. This sample gives 350,000 to 400,000 distinct CDR3 sequences in total; around 14% of them show up just once. The ten most abundant clones make up approximately 11% of the sample.

What the research found in general, with its limitations: No statistical method was used to fix the sample size in advance, and group allocation was not hidden from the investigators. In validation, the model predicted progression to ophthalmopathy a median of roughly 6.2 months before onset, with about 67% sensitivity and roughly 72% specificity. Most expanded thyroid clonotypes (frequency above 0.001) were also detected in blood, suggesting blood repertoires may reflect thyroid immune responses. A model built on a 13 V-J signature distinguished ophthalmopathy from stable hyperthyroidism, reaching around 90% sensitivity and about 81% specificity in cross-validation and 80%/75% in testing.

The source of this sequence is a woman aged 60-75 years with Graves' hyperthyroidism. The V gene is TRBV25-1 and the J gene is TRBJ2-2; TRBD1 matches 9 bases in the middle. The sequencing sample was made of blood. This receptor has the CDR3 CASSDLTGGWAGELFF. The nucleotide sequence is TGTGCCAGCAGTGACCTGACAGGGGGTTGGGCCGGGGAGCTGTTTTTT.